Described below is a single T cell receptor beta chain sequence and its context. The antigen is not known. The assay was immunoSEQ multiplex PCR, and TCRdb's table has in-frame clones only and misses some. Of 56,000 or so clones listed, about 90% are singletons. The CDR3 is 14 residues long. The trim removed 1 base at V and 4 bases at J, leaving 2 bases unmatched. Germline CDR1 and CDR2: LGHDT and YNNKEL (reference sequence). This entry is derived from a study of T cell responses to AZD1222 COVID-19 vaccine. Turning to the study itself: Combined were second doses at about 4 or about 12 weeks.

Overall study findings and caveats: In all cases, repertoires were sampled only after the peak T cell response. There were mostly white British donors and more females than males, and clonal diversity was possibly underestimated.

This sequence originates from an adult in good health. This chain uses TRBV3-1 (or the pseudogene TRBV3-2) with TRBJ1-2, with 8 nucleotides matching TRBD1. The input for sequencing was peripheral blood, taken on day 0 of AZD1222 vaccination. The CDR3, as DNA: TGTGCCAGCAGCCAAGCCGGGACAGGCTATGGCTACACCTTC. It encodes CASSQAGTGYGYTF.